This passage covers 23 T cell receptor beta chains from one sample sequenced in a study of blood T cells in healthy people across ages. A second PCR of roughly 6 to 12 cycles used a sample-barcoded 5' primer and a J-beta primer mix. TCRdb ran MiXCR on the 5' RACE reads and lists one entry per CDR3 protein. The sample includes fewer than 2,000,000 distinct CDR3 sequences, 30% to 35% seen only once; the top ten take 11%. Sequences were obtained from blood. The receptors come from a woman aged 30 to 39 in good health.

The chain carries TRBV10-3 and TRBJ2-7; the D is unclear. Germline values: CDR1 ENHRY, CDR2 SYGVKD. CDR3 length equals 11 residues. V was shortened by 6 bases and J by 4 bases, with 7 bases between the two germline ends. The CDR3 here is CAIRKEYEQYF. The CDR3 coding sequence is TGTGCCATCAGAAAAGAATACGAGCAGTACTTC.

This clonotype came up a few times. The chain is built from TRBV4-2 and TRBJ2-1; TRBD1 agrees at 10 bases. The CDR3 is made up of 18 amino acids. V was clipped by 5 bases and J by 7 bases; unmatched bases: 17. Germline lookup yields CDR1 LGHNA and CDR2 YNFKEQ. The CDR3 DNA reads as TGTGCCAGCAGCGAGGACCGACCGGGACAGGGGACTATGAATGAGCAGTTCTTC. This codes for CASSEDRPGQGTMNEQFF.

This clonotype was counted a few times. The chain combines TRBV5-5 with TRBJ2-7; a weak D match, TRBD2 (5 bases). This CDR3 has 13 residues. Germline V CDR1 and CDR2: SGHKS, YYEKEE (reference sequence). The germline V and J ends were trimmed by 3 bases and 7 bases, with 14 bases remaining between them. The DNA for the CDR3 is TGTGCCAGCAGCTACCCATCCCCGGGGGAGCAGTACTTC. It yields the protein CASSYPSPGEQYF.

This clonotype was detected a few times. J is TRBJ1-1 and V is TRBV7-9; 7 nucleotides align to TRBD1. The CDR3 contains 13 residues. Germline values: CDR1 SEHNR, CDR2 FQNEAQ (reference sequence). The trim removed 7 bases at V and 4 bases at J, leaving 6 bases unmatched. In DNA form, the CDR3 reads TGTGCCAGCACCGTAGACAGGGCCACTGAAGCTTTCTTT. Amino acid sequence: CASTVDRATEAFF.

The chain combines TRBV14 with TRBJ2-7, with a possible D match to TRBD2 (5 bases). CDR3 length: 17 amino acids. With 0 bases removed from V and 5 bases from J, the gap between germline ends came to 20 bases. CDR1 is SGHDN, CDR2 FVKESK, per germline. The CDR3 DNA reads as TGTGCCAGCAGCCAAGATGTCTTTCGGGAAACTAATCACGAGCAGTACTTC. Translated, it gives CASSQDVFRETNHEQYF. The full variable domain, in which reference TRBV14 and TRBJ2-7 provide the parts outside the CDR3, is EAGVTQFPSHSVIEKGQTVTLRCDPISGHDNLYWYRRVMGKEIKFLLHFVKESKQDESGMPNNRFLAERTGGTYSTLKVQPAELEDSGVYFCASSQDVFRETNHEQYFGPGTRLTVT.

This chain connects TRBV20-1 to TRBJ2-1, with D possibly TRBD2 on 6 matching bases. Germline-derived CDR1 and CDR2 are DFQATT and SNEGSKA (reference sequence). V was pared by 5 bases and J by 7 bases, with 18 bases between. The CDR3 contains 14 residues. This CDR3 is CSAGRGTGVNEQFF. DNA of the CDR3: TGCAGTGCTGGCAGAGGGACGGGGGTGAATGAGCAGTTCTTC.

The chain couples TRBV30 to TRBJ1-1; tentatively, D is TRBD1 (5 bases). Germline V CDR1 and CDR2: GTSNPN, SVGIG (reference sequence). Trimming shortened V by 8 bases and J by 1 base, and 8 bases separated the two germline ends. The CDR3 runs to 11 residues. CDR3 nucleotide sequence: TGTGCCGGACAACAGAACACTGAAGCTTTCTTT. This sequence encodes CAGQQNTEAFF.

The chain uses TRBV6-1 and TRBJ2-6; 11 bases fit TRBD2. Germline CDR1 MNHNS, CDR2 SASEGT. CDR3 length: 19 residues. Losses at the gene ends were 3 bases for V and 2 bases for J; bases not matched to a gene: 9. In nucleotides, the CDR3 is TGTGCCAGCAGTGAGTCATTGCCACTAGCGGGAGCTGGGGCCAACGTCCTGACTTTC. Amino acids: CASSESLPLAGAGANVLTF.

This clonotype was seen a few times. The chain combines TRBV28 with TRBJ2-5, with D unclear. The J call may be mistaken, given a closer DNA end match to TRBJ2-1. The CDR3 is 11 amino acids. Germline lookup yields CDR1 MDHEN and CDR2 SYDVKM. The CDR3 protein is CASSQQETQFF. The CDR3 DNA reads TGTGCTAGCTCTCAACAAGAGACCCAGTTCTTC.

V usage is TRBV2 and J usage is TRBJ2-3; 7 bases are shared with TRBD1. This CDR3 contains 11 residues. Trimming at V came to 9 bases and at J to 6 bases, leaving 3 bases not matched to a gene. CDR1 and CDR2 (germline): SNHLY, FYNNEI. The CDR3 sequence is CASTGVDTQYF. The DNA of the CDR3 is TGTGCCAGTACAGGGGTGGATACGCAGTATTTT.

Only a few counts were recorded for this clonotype. J is TRBJ1-1 and V is TRBV7-9, with TRBD1 as a possible D gene (5 bases). The V gene lost 6 bases and the J gene lost 4 bases, with 9 bases spanning the gap. Germline-derived CDR1 and CDR2 are SEHNR and FQNEAQ (reference sequence). CDR3 length equals 12 residues. The CDR3: CASRPRGTEAFF. The CDR3 DNA reads as TGTGCCAGCAGGCCAAGGGGCACTGAAGCTTTCTTT.

The genes are TRBV6-1 and TRBJ1-2; D is undetermined. CDR1 and CDR2 from the germline V gene are MNHNS and SASEGT. This CDR3 has 13 amino acids. Trimming took off 3 bases at V and 3 bases at J, with 8 bases between the two ends. For the CDR3, the DNA is TGTGCCAGCAGTGACCCCGTCTACTATGGCTACACCTTC. This sequence encodes CASSDPVYYGYTF.

The chain has TRBV5-1 and TRBJ2-7; D not certain. Per the germline V gene, CDR1 is SGHRS and CDR2 is YFSETQ. V lost 4 bases and J 0 bases, leaving 14 bases between the germline ends. The CDR3 has 15 amino acids. The CDR3 DNA sequence: TGCGCCAGCAGCCCAACCCCCGGGTCCTCCTACGAGCAGTACTTC. This sequence encodes CASSPTPGSSYEQYF.

This chain connects TRBV15 to TRBJ2-4; weak D call: TRBD1 (6 bases). The ends were cut back, 0 bases at V and 15 bases at J, with 18 bases in the middle. CDR1 is LNHNV, CDR2 YYDKDF, per germline (reference sequence). The length of the CDR3 is 14 residues. The CDR3: CATSRDQGQGSLYF. In DNA form, the CDR3 reads TGTGCCACCAGCAGAGATCAGGGGCAGGGGAGCCTGTACTTC.

CDR3 amino acids: CASSGDRDMNTEAFF. CDR3 nucleotide sequence: TGTGCCAGCAGCGGAGACAGGGACATGAACACTGAAGCTTTCTTT. This chain uses TRBV7-9 with TRBJ1-1; 7 nucleotides match TRBD1. The germline V gene encodes CDR1 SEHNR and CDR2 FQNEAQ (reference sequence). Germline trimming cut 5 bases from V and 0 bases from J; bases unmatched to any gene: 6. The CDR3 has 15 amino acids.

In this sample, this clonotype turned up a few times. The V gene is TRBV20-1, the J gene TRBJ1-1, with 10 bases fitting TRBD1. The V gene's germline CDR1 is DFQATT and CDR2 SNEGSKA (reference sequence). J was trimmed by 8 bases and V by 5 bases; bases with no gene match: 11. The CDR3 totals 14 residues. CDR3 in amino acids: CSAQKTATGGEAFF. CDR3 in DNA: TGCAGTGCTCAAAAAACTGCGACAGGGGGCGAAGCTTTCTTT.

This clonotype was recorded at least ten times. This chain uses TRBV6-2 or TRBV6-3 with TRBJ2-3; no clear D. Germline V gene sequence: CDR1 MNHEY, CDR2 SVGEGT. The CDR3 has 12 amino acids. Trimming removed 5 bases at V and 5 bases at J, with 8 bases between. The CDR3 DNA is TGTGCCAGCAGTCGTCTCGGAGATACGCAGTATTTT. Protein product: CASSRLGDTQYF.

This clonotype was counted between two and nine times. V and J are TRBV7-9 and TRBJ1-2; D gene uncertain. From germline, CDR1 is SEHNR and CDR2 FQNEAQ (reference sequence). The ends were cut back, 5 bases at V and 8 bases at J, with 21 bases in the middle. This CDR3 comprises 15 residues. CDR3 nucleotide sequence: TGTGCCAGCAGCCCCGCGGGTCTCGGTTGGGCGGGCTACACCTTC. Protein product: CASSPAGLGWAGYTF.

This rearrangement joins TRBV4-1 to TRBJ1-5, with 9 bases aligning to TRBD1. This CDR3 contains 17 residues. The germline CDR1 and CDR2 sequences are MGHRA and YSYEKL. J lost 6 bases, V lost 1 base, and 10 bases had no gene match. In nucleotides, the CDR3 is TGCGCCAGCAGCCAAGTCGGGGGACAGGGCCTCGCTCAGCCCCAGCATTTT. Protein product: CASSQVGGQGLAQPQHF.

This clonotype has just a few counts. This sequence joins TRBV20-1 and TRBJ1-2; 8 nucleotides line up with TRBD1. Trimming cost V 6 bases and J 6 bases; bases outside gene matches: 21. Per the germline V gene, CDR1 is DFQATT and CDR2 is SNEGSKA (reference sequence). This CDR3 has 17 residues. Here the CDR3 DNA reads TGCAGTGCCAGGACAGGGAAAGAGGGCTTTACTGGTAATGGCTACACCTTC. Translating gives CSARTGKEGFTGNGYTF.

The chain has TRBV20-1 and TRBJ2-3; D uncertain. Trimming shortened V by 3 bases and J by 5 bases, and 9 bases separated the two germline ends. Germline V gene data show CDR1 as DFQATT and CDR2 as SNEGSKA (reference sequence). The CDR3 has 12 residues. The DNA for the CDR3 is TGCAGTGCTAGGGAAGCAGGAGATACGCAGTATTTT. The encoded protein is CSAREAGDTQYF.

The chain couples TRBV5-6 to TRBJ1-1; unclear D gene. In germline, CDR1 is SGHDT, CDR2 YYEEEE. CDR3 length: 14 amino acids. Trimming cost V 0 bases and J 5 bases, with 11 bases left between them. The CDR3 coding sequence is TGTGCCAGCAGCTTGGTTCGTGGCCGGACTGAAGCTTTCTTT. Its translation: CASSLVRGRTEAFF. Drawing the rest from reference TRBV5-6 and TRBJ1-1, the complete variable domain is DAGVTQSPTHLIKTRGQQVTLRCSPKSGHDTVSWYQQALGQGPQFIFQYYEEEERQRGNFPDRFSGHQFPNYSSELNVNALLLGDSALYLCASSLVRGRTEAFFGQGTRLTVV.

The chain has TRBV6-1 and TRBJ2-4; D is ambiguous. Trimming cost V 3 bases and J 1 base, with 16 bases left between them. The CDR3 is 17 residues long. Germline V gene sequence: CDR1 MNHNS, CDR2 SASEGT. The DNA for the CDR3 is TGTGCCAGCAGTGATAAGAAGGGTCAGTCGGCCAAAAACATTCAGTACTTC. Its translation: CASSDKKGQSAKNIQYF.